Listed below are T cell receptor beta chains from one sample, sequenced in a study of blood T cells in healthy people across ages. TCRdb fed the 5' RACE reads into MiXCR, producing one record per CDR3 protein. The data hold 790,000 or so distinct CDR3 sequences, with roughly three fifths observed a single time. The sequenced sample consisted of blood. The receptors were gathered from a middle-aged man in good health. Each CDR3 is given with its conserved first and last residue. D genes are given only for firm matches. The size field is filled for only some rows; it gives once, few, many or a size class.

>NA|TRBV20-1|TRBJ2-7|NA
TGCAGTGCTAGAGATGAGCTAGCAGCTCTCTACGAGCAGTACTTC
CSARDELAALYEQYF
>few|TRBV5-1|TRBJ2-5|TRBD2
TGCGCCAGCAGCTTGCCACTAGCGGAAGAGACCCAGTACTTC
CASSLPLAEETQYF
>NA|TRBV7-9|TRBJ1-6|TRBD1
TGTGCCAGCAGCGAAGGGACAGGTAGTTTCAATACACCCCTCCACTTT
CASSEGTGSFNTPLHF
>NA|TRBV7-9|TRBJ2-7|TRBD2
TGTGCCAGCAGCTTAGGTCTCAGCGGGAAAACCTACGAGCAGTACTTC
CASSLGLSGKTYEQYF
>once|TRBV9|TRBJ2-5|TRBD2
TGTGCCAGCAGCGTAGGGAGTCTAGCGGGGGTGGAGACCCAGTACTTC
CASSVGSLAGVETQYF
>NA|TRBV20-1|TRBJ2-3|TRBD2
TGCAGTGCTGCGGCCCCTAGCGGGGGGGCCGATACGCAGTATTTT
CSAAAPSGGADTQYF
>NA|TRBV12-3/TRBV12-4|TRBJ2-2|TRBD1
TGTGCCAGCACCTATTTGTCGACAGGGGGCCTTACCGGGGAGCTGTTTTTT
CASTYLSTGGLTGELFF
>NA|TRBV10-3|TRBJ1-6|TRBD1
TGTGCCATCAATAACGAACAGGGGGGCAGTTCACCCCTCCACTTT
CAINNEQGGSSPLHF
>NA|TRBV2|TRBJ2-5|TRBD1
TGTGCCAGCGGGGACAGTCGACAAGAGACCCAGTACTTC
CASGDSRQETQYF
>NA|TRBV14|TRBJ2-1|TRBD1
TGTGCCAGCAGCCGGACAGGGCTACCCTACAATGAGCAGTTCTTC
CASSRTGLPYNEQFF
>NA|TRBV4-3|TRBJ1-2|TRBD1
TGCGCCAGCAGCCAAGGGATTAATCCCAGGGGGGGTAACTATGGCTACACCTTC
CASSQGINPRGGNYGYTF
>few|TRBV20-1|TRBJ2-5|NA
TGCAGTGTAACTATGGTGGAGACCCAGTACTTC
CSVTMVETQYF
>NA|TRBV12-3/TRBV12-4|TRBJ2-7|NA
TGTGCCAGCAGCCCAGACACGGGACCCGGGGTTGTCGAGCAGTACTTC
CASSPDTGPGVVEQYF
>many|TRBV27|TRBJ2-3|NA
TGTGCCAGCAGTCCCGGGTTAGGTACGCAGTATTTT
CASSPGLGTQYF
>NA|TRBV12-3/TRBV12-4|TRBJ2-7|TRBD1
TGTGCCAGCAGCCGGACAGGGGAGGAAAACGAGCAGTACTTC
CASSRTGEENEQYF
>NA|TRBV18|TRBJ1-1|NA
TGTGCCAGCTCACCAAATATAGCTGGGTTACAGGGTGAAGCTTTCTTT
CASSPNIAGLQGEAFF
>NA|TRBV7-2|TRBJ1-6|NA
TGTGCCAGCAGCTCGGGACATAGTTCACCCCTCCACTTT
CASSSGHSSPLHF
>NA|TRBV4-3|TRBJ2-7|NA
TGCGCCAGCAGCCAAGTCAGGCGAACCTACGAGCAGTACTTC
CASSQVRRTYEQYF
>NA|TRBV19|TRBJ1-5|NA
TGTGCCAGTAGGAGGGGTAGTGGGAATCAGCCCCAGCATTTT
CASRRGSGNQPQHF
>NA|TRBV4-2|TRBJ2-3|TRBD2
TGTGCCAGCAGCCTCCACCTAGGGACTAGCGGGGGTGTCAGCACAGATACGCAGTATTTT
CASSLHLGTSGGVSTDTQYF
>once|TRBV20-1|TRBJ2-5|TRBD2
TGCAGTGCTAGCAACCTAGCGGGAGGTCTTACGCCGACCCAGTACTTC
CSASNLAGGLTPTQYF
>NA|TRBV27|TRBJ2-5|NA
TGTGCCAGCAACAGGGACAATTGGTTTAAGGAGCAGTACTTC
CASNRDNWFKEQYF
>NA|TRBV3-1|TRBJ1-1|NA
TGTGCCAGCAGCCAAGGGTGGGGCATCAGTGAAGCTTTCTTT
CASSQGWGISEAFF
>NA|TRBV7-2|TRBJ2-7|NA
TGTGCCAGCAGCTCGACCGGGGGAGCCTACAATGAGCAGTACTTC
CASSSTGGAYNEQYF
>NA|TRBV6-6|TRBJ2-5|TRBD1
TGTGCCAGCAGTTACTCCGGGACAGGGTCGAAGACCCAGTACTTC
CASSYSGTGSKTQYF
>NA|TRBV6-2/TRBV6-3|TRBJ2-1|NA
TGTGCCAGCAGTTATGCCCCAGGCTACATCAATGAGCAGTTCTTC
CASSYAPGYINEQFF
>few|TRBV20-1|TRBJ2-6|NA
TGCAGTTCCTTTCGGGCTGGGGCCAACGTCCTGACTTTC
CSSFRAGANVLTF
>NA|TRBV4-1|TRBJ2-7|NA
TGCGCCAGCAGCCACTCGTCAGGGGCCTACGAGCAGTACTTC
CASSHSSGAYEQYF
>NA|TRBV29-1|TRBJ2-7|TRBD1
TGCAGCGACAAGGGGACAGTCTCCTACGAGCAGTACTTC
CSDKGTVSYEQYF
>NA|TRBV18|TRBJ2-7|NA
TGTGCCAGCTCACCACCGTACGAGCAGTACTTC
CASSPPYEQYF
>once|TRBV20-1|TRBJ1-4|TRBD1
TGCAGTGCTAGGGGTCCAGGGGGAACTAATGAAAAACTGTTTTTT
CSARGPGGTNEKLFF
>NA|TRBV27|TRBJ1-1|NA
TGTGCCAGCAGTTTCCTCCAGGGGAACGCTTTCTTT
CASSFLQGNAFF
>NA|TRBV6-1|TRBJ2-4|NA
TGTGCCAGCAATCCGGGACACAACCTAGCCAAAAACATTCAGTACTTC
CASNPGHNLAKNIQYF
>many|TRBV7-2|TRBJ2-7|TRBD1
TGTGCCAGCAGCCGGACAGGGGGCAACGAGCAGTACTTC
CASSRTGGNEQYF
>many|TRBV11-2|TRBJ2-7|NA
TGTGCCAGCAGCCCCGCGCTAAGGGGCAGCGATAACGAGCAGTACTTC
CASSPALRGSDNEQYF
>NA|TRBV2|TRBJ1-6|TRBD1
TGTGCCAGCAGTGAGGTTGGGACAGCAGCTTCACCCCTCCACTTT
CASSEVGTAASPLHF
>few|TRBV9|TRBJ1-2|TRBD1
TGTGCCAGCAGCATACGACAGGGGGCCTCGTCACCCTATGGCTACACCTTC
CASSIRQGASSPYGYTF
>NA|TRBV13|TRBJ1-4|NA
TGTGCCAGCAGCTTACGTGACCGAAATGAAAAACTGTTTTTT
CASSLRDRNEKLFF
>NA|TRBV6-1|TRBJ2-7|NA
TGTGCCAGCAGTGAAGTTTTTGCGGGCTCCTACGAGCAGTACTTC
CASSEVFAGSYEQYF
>NA|TRBV21-1|TRBJ2-5|NA
TGTGCCAGCAGCAAAGAAGGAAGCGGGTGGTGGAATGAGCAGTACTTC
CASSKEGSGWWNEQYF
>NA|TRBV10-3|TRBJ2-3|NA
TGTGCCATCAGTGTTAAACCGTCAGGGGGGACGGGTACGCAGTATTTT
CAISVKPSGGTGTQYF
>NA|TRBV24-1|TRBJ2-5|TRBD2
TGTGCCACCAGTACAGCGGGAGGGGAGACCCAGTACTTC
CATSTAGGETQYF
>once|TRBV25-1|TRBJ2-1|TRBD2
TGTGCCAGCACTCCGACCGGGGGGATGGCCAATGAGCAGTTCTTC
CASTPTGGMANEQFF
>few|TRBV20-1|TRBJ1-1|NA
TGCAGTGCTTCCAGCATGAACACTGAAGCTTTCTTT
CSASSMNTEAFF
>NA|TRBV6-5|TRBJ2-7|NA
TGTGCCAGCAGTTTTTCGGGGGAGGCCGAGTATCAGTACTTC
CASSFSGEAEYQYF
>NA|TRBV5-1|TRBJ1-2|TRBD1
TGCGCCAGCAGAATAGGGACAGGGGGCTTTGGCTACACCTTC
CASRIGTGGFGYTF
>NA|TRBV5-1|TRBJ2-3|TRBD2
TGCGCCAGCAGCTCCTGGGGTAGCGGGGGCCAAGGAAGCACAGATACGCAGTATTTT
CASSSWGSGGQGSTDTQYF
>NA|TRBV12-3/TRBV12-4|TRBJ2-1|NA
TGTGCCAGCAGTCCCGAGATGAGACAGAGCGCGACGTTCAATGAGCAGTTCTTC
CASSPEMRQSATFNEQFF
>few|TRBV5-1|TRBJ1-1|TRBD1
TGCGCCAGCAGCGGCAGGGGGTCCAACACTGAAGCTTTCTTT
CASSGRGSNTEAFF
>NA|TRBV6-1|TRBJ2-7|NA
TGTGCCAGCCGAGGGGGAAGGGGATACGAGCAGTACTTC
CASRGGRGYEQYF
>many|TRBV5-6|TRBJ1-2|NA
TGTGCCAGCAGCTACGGACAGAAGTTTAACTATGGCTACACCTTC
CASSYGQKFNYGYTF
>NA|TRBV7-3|TRBJ2-6|NA
TGTGCCAGCAGCCAACAATCCCCCCGGACTCCTGGGGCCAACGTCCTGACTTTC
CASSQQSPRTPGANVLTF
>NA|TRBV20-1|TRBJ2-7|NA
TGCAGTGCTAGAGGTGGCGACAGGAGCTCCTACAATGAGCAGTACTTC
CSARGGDRSSYNEQYF
>NA|TRBV9|TRBJ1-2|NA
TGTGCCAGCAACCCGGGTCCTAACTATGGCTACACCTTC
CASNPGPNYGYTF